Listed below are T cell receptor beta chains from one sample, sequenced in a study of T cell responses to AZD1222 COVID-19 vaccine. Profiling relied on immunoSEQ multiplex PCR, and the TCRdb table lists in-frame clones only, not all of them. Among approximately 89,000 clones listed, just over 90% were seen once. This specimen was peripheral blood, taken on day 0 of MenACWY control vaccination. All receptors derive from an adult in good health. Both conserved end residues are part of each CDR3.

12	TRBV29-1	CSAPRGSGTQYF
14	TRBV6-5	CASSPGLAYNEQFF
13	TRBV30	CAWRGSGPGELFF
16	TRBV5-4	CASSPLAGGATDTQYF
12	TRBV24-1	CATSGGGETQYF
12	TRBV19	CATNAGSYEQYF
16	TRBV11-2	CASSHWDSLSYNEQFF
15	TRBV4-2	CASSQDPTRQDEQYF
16	TRBV4-1	CASSQEGLEGDQPQHF
15	TRBV18	CASSPETGYGNTIYF